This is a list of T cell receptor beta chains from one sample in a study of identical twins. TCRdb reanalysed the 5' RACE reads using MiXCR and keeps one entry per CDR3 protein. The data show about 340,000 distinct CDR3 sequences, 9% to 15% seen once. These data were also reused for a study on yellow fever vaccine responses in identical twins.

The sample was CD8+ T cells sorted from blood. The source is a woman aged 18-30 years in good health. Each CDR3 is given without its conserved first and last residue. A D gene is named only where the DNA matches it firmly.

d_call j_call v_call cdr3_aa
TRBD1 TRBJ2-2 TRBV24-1 ATSTSSQRDRGRTGELF
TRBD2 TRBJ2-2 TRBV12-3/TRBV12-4 ASSYGGTSVANTGELF
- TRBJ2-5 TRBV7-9 ASSLAWEETQY
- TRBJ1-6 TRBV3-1 ASSRVLESYNSPLH
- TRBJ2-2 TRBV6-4 ASSEGTTGELF
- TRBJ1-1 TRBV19 ASSMVWGDAF
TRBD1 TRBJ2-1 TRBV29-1 SVEDFGQGEYNEQF
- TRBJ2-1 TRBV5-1 ASSLARYVISEQF
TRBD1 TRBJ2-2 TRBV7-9 ASSSTGGNTGELF
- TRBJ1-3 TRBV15 ATSREGNTIY
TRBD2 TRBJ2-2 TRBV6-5 ASSYDAGGGTGELF
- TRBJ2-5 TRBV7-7 ASSSLGVAGKETQY
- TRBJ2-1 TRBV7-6 ASSPHLRDSEQLEQF
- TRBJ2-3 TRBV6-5 ASRHSTTDTQY
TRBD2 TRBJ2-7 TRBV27 ASSESGRNSDEQY
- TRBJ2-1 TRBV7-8 ASSLFEVGAGEQF
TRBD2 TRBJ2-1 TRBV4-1 ASSEKRELELRYNEQF
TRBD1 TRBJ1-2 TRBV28 ASSPPGTGRLGYT
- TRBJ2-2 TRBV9 ASSVAEVGELF
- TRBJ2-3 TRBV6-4 ASSETGPTDTQY
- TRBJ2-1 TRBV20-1 SGALGYNEQF
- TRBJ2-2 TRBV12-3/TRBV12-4 ASSFGGGPGELF
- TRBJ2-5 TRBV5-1 ASSLEPGPRVETQY
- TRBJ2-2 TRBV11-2 ASSPTSLRDPTGELF
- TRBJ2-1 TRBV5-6 ASSPGTLSDEQF
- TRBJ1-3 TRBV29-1 SVQVDTIY
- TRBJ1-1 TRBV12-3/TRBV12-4 ASSPQKGGGTEAF
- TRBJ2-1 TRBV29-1 SVRGDEQF
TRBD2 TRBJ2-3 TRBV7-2 ASSFRLAGGQDTQY